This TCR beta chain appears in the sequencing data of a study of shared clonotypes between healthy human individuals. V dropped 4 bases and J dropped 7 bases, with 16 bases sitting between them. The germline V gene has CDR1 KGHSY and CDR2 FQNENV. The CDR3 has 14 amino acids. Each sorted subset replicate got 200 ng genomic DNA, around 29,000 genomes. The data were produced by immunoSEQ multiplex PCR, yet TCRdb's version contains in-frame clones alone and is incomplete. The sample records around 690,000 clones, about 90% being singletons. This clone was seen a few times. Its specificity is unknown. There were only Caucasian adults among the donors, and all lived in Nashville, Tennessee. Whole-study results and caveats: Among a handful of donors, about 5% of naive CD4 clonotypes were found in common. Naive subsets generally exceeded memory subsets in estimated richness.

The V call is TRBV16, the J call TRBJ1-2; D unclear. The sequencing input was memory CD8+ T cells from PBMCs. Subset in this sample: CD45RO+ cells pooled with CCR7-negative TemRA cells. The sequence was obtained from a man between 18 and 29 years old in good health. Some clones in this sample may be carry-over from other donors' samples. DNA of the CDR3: TGTGCCAGCAGCCCCTTAAGGGAGCGAGGTGGCTACACCTTC. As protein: CASSPLRERGGYTF.